This is a list of T cell receptor beta chains from one sample in a study of T cell changes during pregnancy in multiple sclerosis. The method was immunoSEQ multiplex PCR; TCRdb's version includes in-frame clones alone and lacks a portion of them. The data hold fewer than 45,000 clones, with over 85% observed a single time. The sequenced sample was CD4+ T cells from peripheral blood mononuclear cells, obtained in the first trimester of pregnancy. The source is a female donor with multiple sclerosis, enrolled in a pregnancy study. Each CDR3 is given without its conserved first and last residue. The order of the fields is D gene, V gene, CDR3 protein. D genes are given only for firm matches.

D: NA; V: TRBV6-5; CDR3: ASRRGGTGELF
D: NA; V: TRBV28; CDR3: ASSLRSPNQPQH
D: NA; V: TRBV7-9; CDR3: ASSLAGISTDTQY
D: NA; V: TRBV7-8; CDR3: ASSSFRGSYNEQF
D: NA; V: TRBV4-2; CDR3: ASSENTGTAYNSPLH
D: TRBD1; V: TRBV4-3; CDR3: ASSQTGTGVTDTQY
D: NA; V: TRBV27; CDR3: ASSSTGYYEQY
D: TRBD2; V: TRBV2; CDR3: ASRTGLAALRPYEQY
D: NA; V: TRBV5-1; CDR3: ASSNPQVSYEQY
D: TRBD2; V: TRBV5-1; CDR3: ASSGAGVGWEQY
D: TRBD2; V: TRBV2; CDR3: ASIWVAGGTTYNEQF
D: NA; V: TRBV7-2; CDR3: ASSLDRAFEAF
D: NA; V: TRBV27; CDR3: ASSGPQGQPQH
D: NA; V: TRBV13; CDR3: ASSSNPRRSGANEKLF
D: NA; V: TRBV4-2; CDR3: ASSRDTNQPQH
D: NA; V: TRBV7-8; CDR3: ATSRGINEQF
D: NA; V: TRBV5-4; CDR3: ASSLEGQYEQY
D: NA; V: TRBV9; CDR3: ASSVLGAAGTDTQY
D: TRBD1; V: TRBV28; CDR3: ASSQDRDYEQY
D: TRBD1; V: TRBV6-5; CDR3: ASSYVGTESYGYT
D: TRBD2; V: TRBV19; CDR3: ASSSGLASYEQY
D: TRBD1; V: TRBV6-6; CDR3: ASSRQGTEAF
D: NA; V: TRBV29-1; CDR3: SVELVAGANVLT
D: TRBD1; V: TRBV4-1; CDR3: ASSQGPGQGTYEQY
D: TRBD2; V: TRBV12-5; CDR3: ASAREGGRDEQF
D: NA; V: TRBV6-5; CDR3: ASSFLANTGELF
D: TRBD1; V: TRBV18; CDR3: ASSPWGTGTYEQY
D: NA; V: TRBV27; CDR3: ASSLPTSSEQF
D: TRBD1; V: TRBV28; CDR3: ASSFRGLAYNEQF
D: TRBD2; V: TRBV6-1; CDR3: ASSISGSSYNEQF
D: NA; V: TRBV18; CDR3: ASSPLYREGEKLF
D: NA; V: TRBV9; CDR3: ASSDQPTVNTEAF
D: TRBD1; V: TRBV28; CDR3: ASSDRTGGMDGYT
D: TRBD2; V: TRBV19; CDR3: ASSILGLAGSTGELF
D: TRBD2; V: TRBV19; CDR3: ASTVSGRASNEQF
D: TRBD1; V: TRBV18; CDR3: ASSPVARGARQGGYT
D: TRBD1; V: TRBV7-3; CDR3: ASTGTGTTEAF
D: NA; V: TRBV4-1; CDR3: ASSPEGVGSGNTIY
D: NA; V: TRBV28; CDR3: ASSLLRVEQF
D: TRBD1; V: TRBV7-9; CDR3: ASSLEWTGEF
D: NA; V: TRBV12-2; CDR3: ASRYHKGAGAADTQY
D: TRBD1; V: TRBV6-5; CDR3: ASSYFRDSRGSGYT
D: TRBD2; V: TRBV29-1; CDR3: SAGLAVNTGELF
D: NA; V: TRBV25-1; CDR3: ASSEFGGAGSGANVLT
D: TRBD1; V: TRBV4-2; CDR3: ASSQDQRMTGDSLSSYNEQF
D: NA; V: TRBV27; CDR3: ASSFRQTNTGELF
D: NA; V: TRBV6-5; CDR3: ASSSREVTSYGYT
D: TRBD2; V: TRBV5-1; CDR3: ASSPLSLAGGGF